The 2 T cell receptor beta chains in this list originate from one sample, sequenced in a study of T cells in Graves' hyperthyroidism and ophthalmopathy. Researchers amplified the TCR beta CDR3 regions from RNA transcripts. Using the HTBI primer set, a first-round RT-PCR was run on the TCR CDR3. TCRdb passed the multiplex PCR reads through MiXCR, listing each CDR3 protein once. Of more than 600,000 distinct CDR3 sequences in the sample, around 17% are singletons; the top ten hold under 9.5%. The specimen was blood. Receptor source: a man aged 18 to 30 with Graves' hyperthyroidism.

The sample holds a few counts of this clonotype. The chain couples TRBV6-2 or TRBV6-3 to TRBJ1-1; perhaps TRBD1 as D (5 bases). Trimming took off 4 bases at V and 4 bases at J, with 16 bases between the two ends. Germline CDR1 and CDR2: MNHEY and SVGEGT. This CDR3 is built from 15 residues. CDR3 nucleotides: TGTGCCAGCAGTTTTCCCGGGGGGGGTCGCACTGAAGCTTTCTTT. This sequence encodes CASSFPGGGRTEAFF.

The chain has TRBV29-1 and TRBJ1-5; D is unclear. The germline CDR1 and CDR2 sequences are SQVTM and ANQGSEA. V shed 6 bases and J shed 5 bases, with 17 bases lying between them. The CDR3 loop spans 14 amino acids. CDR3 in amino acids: CSVAWGNGDQPQHF. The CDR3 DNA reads TGCAGCGTCGCCTGGGGAAATGGGGATCAGCCCCAGCATTTT. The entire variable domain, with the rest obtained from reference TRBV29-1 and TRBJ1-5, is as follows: SAVISQKPSRDICQRGTSLTIQCQVDSQVTMMFWYRQQPGQSLTLIATANQGSEATYESGFVIDKFPISRPNLTFSTLTVSNMSPEDSSIYLCSVAWGNGDQPQHFGDGTRLSIL.